Sequencing of this TCR beta chain was carried out in a study of T cells after yellow fever vaccination. The study, taken as a whole, reports: A weaker but faster secondary response was observed, peaking on day 5 versus 15. Repertoires obtained by FACS sorting could include abundant clonotypes that entered as contaminants from the bulk population.

In this sample, this clonotype turned up many times. Its cognate antigen is unknown. V shed 5 bases and J shed 5 bases, with 10 bases lying between them. There are 12 residues in the CDR3. Germline assignment: CDR1 MNHEY and CDR2 SMNVEV (reference sequence). Each CDR3 protein gets one entry after TCRdb re-called the 5' RACE reads with MiXCR. Of roughly 63,000 distinct CDR3 sequences listed, 6.5% to 9% were seen once; the top ten hold 30% to 45%. The sequence was collected from a man younger than 40 who received the YFV17D yellow fever vaccine. The rearrangement joins TRBV27 to TRBJ2-7; D unclear. The sample was CD8+ T cells sorted from PBMCs, taken 15 days after the yellow fever booster vaccination. CDR3 amino acids: CASSHSPNEQYF. CDR3 DNA sequence: TGTGCCAGCAGTCATTCTCCTAACGAGCAGTACTTC.